These 3 T cell receptor beta chains came from one sample sequenced in a study of blood T cell repertoires in COVID-19 (dated by TCRdb to about 2020). Library preparation employed the immunoSEQ multiplex PCR assay. In its TCRdb copy, this immuneACCESS table keeps in-frame sequences only and misses some clones. Where compared with another copy, unresolved V genes explain less than half of these, and the others have no known cause. The sample records approximately 300,000 clones, approximately 85% of which are singletons. 3.5% to 4.5% of the sample lies in the top ten. Input material: PBMCs or T cells enriched from blood (not recorded which). The source of these receptors is a woman aged 25 to 39 who had recovered from COVID-19.

The rearrangement links TRBV18 to TRBJ1-2; D unresolved. The CDR3 is made up of 13 amino acids. Germline V gives CDR1 KGHSH, CDR2 LQKENI. V lost 2 bases and J 3 bases, leaving 7 bases between the germline ends. CDR3 amino acids: CASSPEHYYGYTF. The CDR3 nucleotides are TGTGCCAGCTCACCAGAGCACTACTATGGCTACACCTTC.

The chain couples TRBV7-9 to TRBJ1-5; TRBD1 agrees at 7 bases. The CDR3 is made up of 17 amino acids. CDR1 is SEHNR, CDR2 FQNEAQ, per germline (reference sequence). V was pared by 5 bases and J by 3 bases, with 13 bases of the junction left unmatched. CDR3 sequence: CASSPTPRTGLNQPQHF. The CDR3 nucleotides read TGTGCCAGCAGCCCAACACCCAGGACAGGCCTCAATCAGCCCCAGCATTTT.

This sequence joins TRBV2 and TRBJ1-1; 7 nucleotides agree with TRBD1. CDR3 length: 15 residues. Unmatched junction bases numbered 11, after V lost 6 bases and J lost 4 bases. Germline values: CDR1 SNHLY, CDR2 FYNNEI. The CDR3 DNA follows: TGTGCCAGCAGCCATCAGAAGGGGGCGCGCACTGAAGCTTTCTTT. The encoded protein is CASSHQKGARTEAFF. Based on the CDR3 plus reference TRBV2 and TRBJ1-1, the full variable domain is EPEVTQTPSHQVTQMGQEVILRCVPISNHLYFYWYRQILGQKVEFLVSFYNNEISEKSEIFDDQFSVERPDGSNFTLKIRSTKLEDSAMYFCASSHQKGARTEAFFGQGTRLTVV.